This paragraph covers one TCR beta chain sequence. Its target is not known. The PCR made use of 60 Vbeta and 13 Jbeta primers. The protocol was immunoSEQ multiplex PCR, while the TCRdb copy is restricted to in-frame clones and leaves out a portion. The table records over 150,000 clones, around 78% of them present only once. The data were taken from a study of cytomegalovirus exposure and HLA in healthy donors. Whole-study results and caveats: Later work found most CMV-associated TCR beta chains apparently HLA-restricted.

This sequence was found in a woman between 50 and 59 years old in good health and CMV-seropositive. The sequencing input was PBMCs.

This CDR3 is CATSTPSLSDTQYF. The DNA for the CDR3 is TGTGCCACCAGCACCCCGTCTCTCTCAGATACGCAGTATTTT. V is TRBV15 and J is TRBJ2-3; D not resolved. The CDR3 is made up of 14 amino acids. V was shortened by 4 bases and J by 4 bases, with 12 bases between the two germline ends. Germline V CDR1 and CDR2: LNHNV, YYDKDF (reference sequence).